The rows below give T cell receptor beta chains drawn from one sample of a study of cytomegalovirus exposure and HLA in healthy donors. Measured with immunoSEQ multiplex PCR; TCRdb has only the in-frame clones, and not every one. The sample consists of 85,000 to 100,000 clones, 75% to 80% of them appearing once. Sequencing was done on a sample of PBMCs. The receptors were gathered from a woman between 35 and 50 years old in good health and CMV-seronegative. Both conserved end residues are part of each CDR3. A D gene is named only where the DNA matches it firmly. Clone size is stated in some rows and not others, as once, few, many or a class when expanded.

clone_size	d_call	j_call	v_call	cdr3_aa	cdr3_nt
.	TRBD1	TRBJ1-2	TRBV7-2	CASSPFIRGRIGYTF	TGTGCCAGCAGCCCTTTTATCAGGGGGCGGATTGGCTACACCTTC
.	.	TRBJ2-7	TRBV18	CASSPANTAYEQYF	TGTGCCAGCTCACCTGCTAACACAGCCTACGAGCAGTACTTC
.	TRBD2	TRBJ2-7	TRBV6-4	CASSEFPTSVYYEQYF	TGTGCCAGCAGTGAGTTTCCGACTAGCGTATACTACGAGCAGTACTTC
.	TRBD2	TRBJ2-5	TRBV6-6	CASSPGTSGGGETQYF	TGTGCCAGCAGTCCCGGGACTAGCGGGGGCGGAGAGACCCAGTACTTC
few	TRBD2	TRBJ2-1	TRBV4-1	CASSQLLTSGGNNEQFF	TGCGCCAGCAGCCAACTCTTGACTAGCGGGGGAAACAATGAGCAGTTCTTC
once	.	TRBJ2-7	TRBV2	CASSRLSYEQYF	TGTGCCAGCAGTCGACTAAGCTACGAGCAGTACTTC
.	.	TRBJ1-2	TRBV25-1	CASSEQGFDGYTF	TGTGCCAGCAGTGAACAGGGGTTTGATGGCTACACCTTC
.	TRBD2	TRBJ2-1	TRBV4-2	CASSPLGGGFDEQFF	TGTGCCAGCAGCCCACTCGGCGGGGGGTTCGATGAGCAGTTCTTC
.	.	TRBJ1-1	TRBV27	CASSFLARGSEAFF	TGTGCCAGCAGCTTTCTAGCCCGGGGGTCTGAAGCTTTCTTT
.	.	TRBJ1-5	TRBV10-2	CASRRGTVSNQPQHF	TGCGCCAGCCGTAGGGGGACGGTTAGCAATCAGCCCCAGCATTTT
once	.	TRBJ1-1	TRBV25-1	CASRAGTGNTEAFF	TGTGCCAGCAGGGCGGGGACCGGGAACACTGAAGCTTTCTTT
.	.	TRBJ1-2	TRBV5-6	CASSLDRFHYGYTF	TGTGCCAGCAGCTTGGACAGGTTTCACTATGGCTACACCTTC
.	TRBD1	TRBJ1-1	TRBV6-5	CASSYSLGQGDTEAFF	TGTGCCAGCAGTTACTCGTTAGGACAGGGGGACACTGAAGCTTTCTTT
.	TRBD1	TRBJ1-2	TRBV9	CASSAQGGYGYTF	TGTGCCAGCAGCGCACAGGGGGGCTATGGCTACACCTTC